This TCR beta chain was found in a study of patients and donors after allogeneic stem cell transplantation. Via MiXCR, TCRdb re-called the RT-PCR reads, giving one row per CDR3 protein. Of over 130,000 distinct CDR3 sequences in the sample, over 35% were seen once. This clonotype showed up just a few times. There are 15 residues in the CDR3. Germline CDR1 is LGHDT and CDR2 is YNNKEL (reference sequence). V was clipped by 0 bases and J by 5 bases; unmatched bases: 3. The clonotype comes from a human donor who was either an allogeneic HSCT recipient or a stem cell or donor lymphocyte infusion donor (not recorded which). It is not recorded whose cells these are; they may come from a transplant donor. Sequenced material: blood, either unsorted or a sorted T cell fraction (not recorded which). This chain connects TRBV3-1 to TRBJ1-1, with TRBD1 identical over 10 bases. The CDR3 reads CASSQEDRGGTEAFF. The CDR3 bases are TGTGCCAGCAGCCAAGAGGACAGGGGGGGAACTGAAGCTTTCTTT.